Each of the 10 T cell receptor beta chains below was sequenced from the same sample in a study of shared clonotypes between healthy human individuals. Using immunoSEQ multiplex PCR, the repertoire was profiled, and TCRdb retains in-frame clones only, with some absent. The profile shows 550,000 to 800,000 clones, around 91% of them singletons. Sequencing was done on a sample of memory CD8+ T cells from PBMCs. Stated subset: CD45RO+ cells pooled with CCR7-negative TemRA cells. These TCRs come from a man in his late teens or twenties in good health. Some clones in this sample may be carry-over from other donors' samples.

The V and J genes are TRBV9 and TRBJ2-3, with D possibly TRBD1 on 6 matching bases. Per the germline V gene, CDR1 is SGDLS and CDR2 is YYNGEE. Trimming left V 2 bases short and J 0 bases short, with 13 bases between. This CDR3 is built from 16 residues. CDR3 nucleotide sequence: TGTGCCAGCAGCGTCCCGACAGGACTTAGCACAGATACGCAGTATTTT. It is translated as CASSVPTGLSTDTQYF.

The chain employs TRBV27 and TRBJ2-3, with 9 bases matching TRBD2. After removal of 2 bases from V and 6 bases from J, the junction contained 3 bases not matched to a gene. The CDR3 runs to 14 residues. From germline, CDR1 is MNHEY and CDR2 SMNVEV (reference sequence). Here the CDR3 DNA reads TGTGCCAGCAGTTTACTAGCGGGATGGGATACGCAGTATTTT. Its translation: CASSLLAGWDTQYF.

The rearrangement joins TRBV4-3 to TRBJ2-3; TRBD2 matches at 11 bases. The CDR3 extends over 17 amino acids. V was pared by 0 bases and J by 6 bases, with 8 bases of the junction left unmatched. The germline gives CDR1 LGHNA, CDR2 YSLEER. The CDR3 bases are TGCGCCAGCAGCCAAGAGACTAGCGGGACCCTAGAGGATACGCAGTATTTT. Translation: CASSQETSGTLEDTQYF.

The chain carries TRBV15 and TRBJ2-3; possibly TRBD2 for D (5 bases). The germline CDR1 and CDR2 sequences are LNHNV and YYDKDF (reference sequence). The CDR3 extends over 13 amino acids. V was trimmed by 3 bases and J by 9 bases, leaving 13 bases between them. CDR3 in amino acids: CATSSGVRETQYF. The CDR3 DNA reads TGTGCCACCAGCAGTGGAGTTAGGGAGACGCAGTATTTT.

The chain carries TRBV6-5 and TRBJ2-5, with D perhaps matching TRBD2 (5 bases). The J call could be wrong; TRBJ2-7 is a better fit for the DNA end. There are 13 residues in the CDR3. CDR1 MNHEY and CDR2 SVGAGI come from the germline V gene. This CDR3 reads CASYSVLEGEQYF. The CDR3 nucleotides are TGTGCCAGTTACTCGGTGCTCGAGGGCGAGCAGTACTTC.

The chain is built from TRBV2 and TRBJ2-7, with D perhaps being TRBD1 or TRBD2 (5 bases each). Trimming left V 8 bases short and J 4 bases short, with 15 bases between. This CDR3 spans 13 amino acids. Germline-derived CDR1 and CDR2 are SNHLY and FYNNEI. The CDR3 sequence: CASGDLLVYEQYF. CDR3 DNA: TGTGCCAGCGGGGACCTTCTCGTTTACGAGCAGTACTTC.

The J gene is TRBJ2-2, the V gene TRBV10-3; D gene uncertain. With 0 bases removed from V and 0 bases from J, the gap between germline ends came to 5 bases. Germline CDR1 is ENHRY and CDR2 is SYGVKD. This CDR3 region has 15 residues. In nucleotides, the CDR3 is TGTGCCATCAGTGAGTCGATCCCGAACACCGGGGAGCTGTTTTTT. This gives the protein CAISESIPNTGELFF.

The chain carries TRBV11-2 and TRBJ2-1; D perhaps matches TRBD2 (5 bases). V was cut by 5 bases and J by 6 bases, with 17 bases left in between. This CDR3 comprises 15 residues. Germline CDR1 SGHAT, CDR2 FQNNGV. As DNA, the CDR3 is TGTGCCAGCAGCGCCGACGCCCGGGGTAGCAATGAGCAGTTCTTC. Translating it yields CASSADARGSNEQFF. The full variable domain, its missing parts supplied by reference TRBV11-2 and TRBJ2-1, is EAGVAQSPRYKIIEKRQSVAFWCNPISGHATLYWYQQILGQGPKLLIQFQNNGVVDDSQLPKDRFSAERLKGVDSTLKIQPAKLEDSAVYLCASSADARGSNEQFFGPGTRLTVL.

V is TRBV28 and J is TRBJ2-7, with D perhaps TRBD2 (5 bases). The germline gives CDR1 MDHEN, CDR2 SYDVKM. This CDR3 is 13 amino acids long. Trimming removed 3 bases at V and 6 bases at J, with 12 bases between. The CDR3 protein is CASSFLRAGEQYF. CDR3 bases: TGTGCCAGCAGTTTTCTTAGGGCGGGCGAGCAGTACTTC.

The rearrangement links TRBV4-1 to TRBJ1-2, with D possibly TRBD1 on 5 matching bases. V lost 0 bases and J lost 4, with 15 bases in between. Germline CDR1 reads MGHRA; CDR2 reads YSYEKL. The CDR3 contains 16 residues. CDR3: CASSQDPGMNGYGYTF. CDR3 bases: TGCGCCAGCAGCCAAGATCCAGGGATGAATGGCTATGGCTACACCTTC.